The T cell receptor (beta chain) under discussion was sequenced for a study of T cell responses to AZD1222 COVID-19 vaccine. Profiled with immunoSEQ multiplex PCR; TCRdb holds only in-frame clones, not every one. The top ten hold more than 1.5% of the sample, which has about 100,000 clones, over 90% seen once. Trimming at V came to 1 base and at J to 5 bases, leaving 10 bases not matched to a gene. CDR3 length equals 17 residues. General study results and limits: Most donors were white British, females outnumbered males, and clonal diversity was possibly underestimated.

As for this clone: The antigen is unknown.

The V call is TRBV23-1, the J call TRBJ2-1; 8 bases agree with TRBD1. TRBV23-1 is treated as an ORF (open reading frame) with a function not yet certain. This receptor was taken from an adult in good health. Source: peripheral blood, taken on day 0 of AZD1222 vaccination. For the CDR3, the DNA is TGCGCCAGCAGTCAATACGCTTGGGACAGGTATGACAATGAGCAGTTCTTC. Its protein product is CASSQYAWDRYDNEQFF.